This TCR beta chain emerged from a study of a mutant IDH1 vaccine in newly diagnosed glioma. For the study at large: The sex distribution of treated patients was about 60% male and approximately 40% female, with a mean age of around 43 years. Most patients had received both radiotherapy and temozolomide, the prior options being radiotherapy, temozolomide, or both.

The ends were cut back, 2 bases at V and 7 bases at J, with 17 bases in the middle. CDR1 GTSNPN and CDR2 SVGIG come from the germline V gene (reference sequence). The CDR3 consists of 14 residues. Sequencing used immunoSEQ multiplex PCR; TCRdb keeps in-frame clones, though not all of them. Seen here are 55,000 to 70,000 clones, approximately 86% observed once, and the top ten hold around 3%. The time point was: baseline, week 1 (first vaccination visit). Treatment specified: pre-vaccination baseline after standard-of-care therapy. The material sequenced was PBMCs, taken from a glioma patient treated with radiotherapy, temozolomide or both. The chain has TRBV30 and TRBJ1-2; D remains ambiguous. This receptor was obtained from a young man with glioma. CDR3 amino acids: CAWSTPSGGGGYTF. DNA of the CDR3: TGTGCCTGGAGTACACCGAGTGGAGGTGGTGGCTACACCTTC.